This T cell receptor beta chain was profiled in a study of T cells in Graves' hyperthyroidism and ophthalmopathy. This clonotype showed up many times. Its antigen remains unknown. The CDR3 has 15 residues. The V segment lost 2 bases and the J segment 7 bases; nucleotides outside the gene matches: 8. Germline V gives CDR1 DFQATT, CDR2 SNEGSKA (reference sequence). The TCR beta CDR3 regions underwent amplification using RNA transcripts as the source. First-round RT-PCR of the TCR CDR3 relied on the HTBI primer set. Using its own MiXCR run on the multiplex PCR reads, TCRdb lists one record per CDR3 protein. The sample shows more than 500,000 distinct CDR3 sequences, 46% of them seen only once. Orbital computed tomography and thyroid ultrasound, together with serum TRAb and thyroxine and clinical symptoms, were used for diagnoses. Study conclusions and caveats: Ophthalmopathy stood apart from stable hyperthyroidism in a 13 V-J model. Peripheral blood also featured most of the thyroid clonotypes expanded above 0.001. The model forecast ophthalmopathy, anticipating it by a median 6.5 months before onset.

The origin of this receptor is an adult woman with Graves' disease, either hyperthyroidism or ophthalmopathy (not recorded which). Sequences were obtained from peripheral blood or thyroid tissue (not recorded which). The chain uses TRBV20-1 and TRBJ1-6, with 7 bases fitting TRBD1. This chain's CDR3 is CSARPTQGSNSPLHF. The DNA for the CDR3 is TGCAGTGCTAGACCTACACAGGGGTCGAATTCACCCCTCCACTTT.